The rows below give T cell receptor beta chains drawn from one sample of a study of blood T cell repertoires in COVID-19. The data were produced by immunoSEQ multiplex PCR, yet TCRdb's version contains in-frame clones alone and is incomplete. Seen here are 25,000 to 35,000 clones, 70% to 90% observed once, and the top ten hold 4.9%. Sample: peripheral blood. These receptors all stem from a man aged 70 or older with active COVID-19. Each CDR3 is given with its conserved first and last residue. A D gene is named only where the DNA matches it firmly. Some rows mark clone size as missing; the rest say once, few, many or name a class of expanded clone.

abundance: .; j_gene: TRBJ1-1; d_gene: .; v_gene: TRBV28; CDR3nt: TGTGCCAGCAGTTTGGGCCAAAGGAACACTGAAGCTTTCTTT; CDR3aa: CASSLGQRNTEAFF
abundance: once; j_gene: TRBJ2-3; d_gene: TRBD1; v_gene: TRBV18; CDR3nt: TGTGCCAGCTCACCACCGACGAGGGGGCTTGATACGCAGTATTTT; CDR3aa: CASSPPTRGLDTQYF
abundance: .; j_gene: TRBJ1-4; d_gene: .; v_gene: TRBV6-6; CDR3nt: TGTGCCAGCAGTTACGGACAGAGAAATGAAAAACTGTTTTTT; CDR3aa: CASSYGQRNEKLFF
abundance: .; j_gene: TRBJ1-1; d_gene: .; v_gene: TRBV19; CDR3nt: TGTGCCAGTAGTATAGATAGGAGACGGGGAGTGAACACTGAAGCTTTCTTT; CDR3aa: CASSIDRRRGVNTEAFF
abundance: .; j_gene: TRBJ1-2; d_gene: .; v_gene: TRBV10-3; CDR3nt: TGTGCCATCAGTGACGGTGCTAACTATGGCTACACCTTC; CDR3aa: CAISDGANYGYTF
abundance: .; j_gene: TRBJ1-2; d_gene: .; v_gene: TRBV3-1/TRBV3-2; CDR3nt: TGTGCCAGCAGCCAAGATAATGGACAGTATGGCTACACCTTC; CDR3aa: CASSQDNGQYGYTF
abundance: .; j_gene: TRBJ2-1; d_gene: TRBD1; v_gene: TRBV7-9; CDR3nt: TGTGCCAGCAGCTTAGACCCTCGACAGGGTTACAATGAGCAGTTCTTC; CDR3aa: CASSLDPRQGYNEQFF
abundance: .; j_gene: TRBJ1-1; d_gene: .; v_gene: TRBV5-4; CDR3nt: TGTGCCAGCAGCTTAGGATCCCAGGGAGAAGCTTTCTTT; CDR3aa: CASSLGSQGEAFF
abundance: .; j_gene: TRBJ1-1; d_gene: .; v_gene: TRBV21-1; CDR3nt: TGTGCCAGCAGTACCCAGCGAGGCACTGAAGCTTTCTTT; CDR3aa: CASSTQRGTEAFF
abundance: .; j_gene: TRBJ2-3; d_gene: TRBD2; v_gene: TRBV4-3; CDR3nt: TGCGCCAGCAGCCAAGAGACCCCTAGCGGGGGGGCCGTCGATACGCAGTATTTT; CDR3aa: CASSQETPSGGAVDTQYF
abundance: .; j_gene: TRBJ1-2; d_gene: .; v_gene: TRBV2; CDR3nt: TGTGCCAGCAGTGAACGGGACTTTGGTGGCTACACCTTC; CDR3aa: CASSERDFGGYTF
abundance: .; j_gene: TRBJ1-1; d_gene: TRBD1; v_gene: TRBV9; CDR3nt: TGTGCCAGCAGCGCCACCACAGGGGGCACTGAAGCTTTCTTT; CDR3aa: CASSATTGGTEAFF
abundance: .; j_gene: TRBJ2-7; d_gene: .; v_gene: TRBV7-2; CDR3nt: TGTGCCAGCAGCTTAGGGGGCCTAGCCTACGAGCAGTACTTC; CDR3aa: CASSLGGLAYEQYF
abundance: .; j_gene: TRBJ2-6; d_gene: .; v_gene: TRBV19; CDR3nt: TGTGCCAGCCTCTCTGGGGCCAACGTCCTGACTTTC; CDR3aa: CASLSGANVLTF
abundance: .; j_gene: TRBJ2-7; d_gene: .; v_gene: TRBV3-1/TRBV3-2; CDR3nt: TGTGCCAGCAGCCGCAGTCGGGATCCCTCGTACGAGCAGTACTTC; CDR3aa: CASSRSRDPSYEQYF
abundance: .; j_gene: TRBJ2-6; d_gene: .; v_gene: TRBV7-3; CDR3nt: TGTGCCAGCAGCTTTAGTGGGGCTCTCTCTGGGGCCAACGTCCTGACTTTC; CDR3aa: CASSFSGALSGANVLTF
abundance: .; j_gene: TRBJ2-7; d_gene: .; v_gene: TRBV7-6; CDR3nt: TGTGCCAGCAGCCTCAACCCCCAGGATATAGTCTACGAGCAGTACTTC; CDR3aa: CASSLNPQDIVYEQYF
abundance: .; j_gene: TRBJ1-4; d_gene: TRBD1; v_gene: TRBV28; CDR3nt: TGTGCCAGCAGGCCCCTACAGGGGTGGGCTAATGAAAAACTGTTTTTT; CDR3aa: CASRPLQGWANEKLFF
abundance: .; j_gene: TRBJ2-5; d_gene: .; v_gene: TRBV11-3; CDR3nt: TGTGCCAGCAGCTTAGCTCAAACAGGGACCCAAGAGACCCAGTACTTC; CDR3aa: CASSLAQTGTQETQYF
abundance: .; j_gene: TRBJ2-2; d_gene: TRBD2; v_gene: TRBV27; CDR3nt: TGTGCCAGCAGCCGTCGGGGGCGGGGGGCAGAGGGCGGGGAGCTGTTTTTT; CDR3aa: CASSRRGRGAEGGELFF
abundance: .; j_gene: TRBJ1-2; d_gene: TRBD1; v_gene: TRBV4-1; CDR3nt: TGCGCCAGCAGCCACCCACCGGACAGGAACGATGGCTACACCTTC; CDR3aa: CASSHPPDRNDGYTF
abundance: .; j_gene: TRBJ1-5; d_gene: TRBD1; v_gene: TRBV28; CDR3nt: TGTGCCAGCAGCCAAGTCTCGTCAGGGGGCAGTAGCAATCAGCCCCAGCATTTT; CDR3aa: CASSQVSSGGSSNQPQHF
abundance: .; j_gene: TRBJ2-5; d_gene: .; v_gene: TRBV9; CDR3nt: TGTGCCAGCAGCCCTCAGCCCGGGGTGGGGAAAGAGACCCAGTACTTC; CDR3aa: CASSPQPGVGKETQYF
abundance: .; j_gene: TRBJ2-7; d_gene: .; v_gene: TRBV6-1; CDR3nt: TGTGCCAGCAGTGATCACGGAGAGCTGGGCGAGCAGTACTTC; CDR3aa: CASSDHGELGEQYF
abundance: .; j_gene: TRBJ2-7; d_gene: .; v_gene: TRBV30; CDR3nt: TGTGCCTGGAGGCGGGGTCCCGAGCAGTACTTC; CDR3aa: CAWRRGPEQYF
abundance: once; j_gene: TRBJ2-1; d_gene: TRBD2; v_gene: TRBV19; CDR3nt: TGTGCCAGTAATATCGGGGGGACCAACAATGAGCAGTTCTTC; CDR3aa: CASNIGGTNNEQFF
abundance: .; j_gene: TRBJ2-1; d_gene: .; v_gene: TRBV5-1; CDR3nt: TGCGCCAGCAAGGGTGTTGGACAGATGATATACAATGAGCAGTTCTTC; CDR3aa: CASKGVGQMIYNEQFF
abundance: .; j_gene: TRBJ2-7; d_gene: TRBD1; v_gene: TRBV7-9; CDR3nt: TGTGCCAGCAGCCTCACGACAGGGAGCTACGAGCAGTACTTC; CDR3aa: CASSLTTGSYEQYF
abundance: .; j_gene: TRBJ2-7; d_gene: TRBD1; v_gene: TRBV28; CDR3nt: TGTGCCAGCAGTTTAAGGGACAGGGAATACGAGCAGTACTTC; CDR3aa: CASSLRDREYEQYF
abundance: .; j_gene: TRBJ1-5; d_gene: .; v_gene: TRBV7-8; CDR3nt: TGTGCCAGCAGCTTAAGCGGCAATCAGCCCCAGCATTTT; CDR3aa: CASSLSGNQPQHF
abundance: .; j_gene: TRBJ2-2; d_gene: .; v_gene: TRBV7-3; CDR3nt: TGTGCCAGCAGCCAAGGGCACAGGTACCCCGGGGAGCTGTTTTTT; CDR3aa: CASSQGHRYPGELFF
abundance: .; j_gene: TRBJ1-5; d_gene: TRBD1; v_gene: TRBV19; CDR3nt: TGTGCCAGTAGTATTACAGGGGGCAATCAGCCCCAGCATTTT; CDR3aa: CASSITGGNQPQHF
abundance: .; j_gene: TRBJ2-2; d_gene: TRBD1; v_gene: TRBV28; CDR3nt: TGTGCCACCCGGGGGGGGACAGGGGAGGTTCGTACCGGGGAGCTGTTTTTT; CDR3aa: CATRGGTGEVRTGELFF
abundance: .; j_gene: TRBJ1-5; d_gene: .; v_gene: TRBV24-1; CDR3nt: TGTGCCACCAACCAGTTTAGCAATCAGCCCCAGCATTTT; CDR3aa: CATNQFSNQPQHF
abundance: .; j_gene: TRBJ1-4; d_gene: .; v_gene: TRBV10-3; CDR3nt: TGTGCCATCAAAGACAGCCTGAATGAAAAACTGTTTTTT; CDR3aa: CAIKDSLNEKLFF
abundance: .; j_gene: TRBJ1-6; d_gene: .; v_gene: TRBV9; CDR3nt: TGTGCCAGCAGCGTAGAGGCAGGAGGGCTCCACTTT; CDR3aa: CASSVEAGGLHF
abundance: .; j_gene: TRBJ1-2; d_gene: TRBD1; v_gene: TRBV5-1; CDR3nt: TGCGCCAGCAGCGCGGCCTCGGGGACAGATTATGGCTACACCTTC; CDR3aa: CASSAASGTDYGYTF
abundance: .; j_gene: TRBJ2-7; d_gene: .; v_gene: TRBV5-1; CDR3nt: TGCGCCAGCAGCTTGTCCCCGGCGGCGAGCTACGAGCAGTACTTC; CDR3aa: CASSLSPAASYEQYF
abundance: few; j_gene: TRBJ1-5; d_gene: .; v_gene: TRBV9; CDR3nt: TGTGCCAGCAGCCCCCGTTTCGATCAGCCCCAGCATTTT; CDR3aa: CASSPRFDQPQHF
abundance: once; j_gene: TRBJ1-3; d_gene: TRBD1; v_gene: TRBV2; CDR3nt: TGTGCCAGCAGTGGCACAGGGGCTGGAAACACCATATATTTT; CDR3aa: CASSGTGAGNTIYF
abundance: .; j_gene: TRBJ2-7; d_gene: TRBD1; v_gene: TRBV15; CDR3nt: TGTGCCACCAGCAGGATCGGACAGGGGACCTACGAGCAGTACTTC; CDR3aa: CATSRIGQGTYEQYF
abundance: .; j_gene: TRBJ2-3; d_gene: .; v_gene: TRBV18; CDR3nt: TGTGCCAGCTCACCATCGAGTCGGGGAGGCACAGATACGCAGTATTTT; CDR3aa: CASSPSSRGGTDTQYF
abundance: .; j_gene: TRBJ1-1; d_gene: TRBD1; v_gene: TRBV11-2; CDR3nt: TGTGCCAGCAGCTTTCAAACCACAGGGGGCACTGAAGCTTTCTTT; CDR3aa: CASSFQTTGGTEAFF